These 32 T cell receptor beta chains were all obtained from the same sample, sequenced in a study of CD8+ T cells in alopecia areata. As the sequencing template, cDNA was produced by extracting RNA and reverse transcribing it. Sequenced by immunoSEQ multiplex PCR; TCRdb stores in-frame clones only, minus some. The table lists 180,000 or so clones, roughly 60% of them singletons. The source material was CD4+ T cells sorted from blood, sampled at week 0. Source of these receptors: a human donor with alopecia areata.

This chain links TRBV4-3 with TRBJ1-6; D remains ambiguous. There are 13 residues in the CDR3. V lost 0 bases and J lost 6, with 3 bases in between. From germline, CDR1 is LGHNA and CDR2 YSLEER. CDR3 sequence (DNA): TGCGCCAGCAGCCAAGATCTTAATTCACCCCTCCACTTT. As protein: CASSQDLNSPLHF.

CDR3 sequence (DNA): TGTGCCAGCAGCTTAGATAGAGGGACCGACATTCAGTACTTC. Translation: CASSLDRGTDIQYF. J is TRBJ2-4 and V is TRBV11-2; D may correspond to TRBD1 or TRBD2 (5 bases each). The CDR3 is made up of 14 amino acids. V was cut by 0 bases and J by 8 bases, with 11 bases left in between. The germline V gene has CDR1 SGHAT and CDR2 FQNNGV.

This clone was observed a few times. The V gene is TRBV4-3, the J gene TRBJ2-5; 8 nucleotides agree with TRBD2. Germline V CDR1 and CDR2: LGHNA, YSLEER. The CDR3 is 17 residues long. The ends lost 3 bases at V and 3 bases at J; junction bases unmatched: 12. CDR3 sequence reads: CASSHLARGLAEETQYF. CDR3 in DNA: TGCGCCAGCAGCCATCTAGCCCGTGGACTAGCAGAAGAGACCCAGTACTTC.

This clone has just a few counts. The rearrangement joins TRBV6-5 to TRBJ1-1; TRBD1 might be the D (5 bases). The CDR3 is 15 residues long. The ends were cut back, 1 base at V and 6 bases at J, with 15 bases in the middle. CDR1 and CDR2 from the germline V gene are MNHEY and SVGAGI. CDR3 in amino acids: CASSYLGGGEAEAFF. CDR3 nucleotide sequence: TGTGCCAGCAGTTACTTGGGTGGAGGGGAGGCTGAAGCTTTCTTT.

The rearrangement joins TRBV25-1 to TRBJ1-2, with TRBD1 matching over 9 bases. Germline V gene sequence: CDR1 MGHDK, CDR2 SYGVNS. With V trimmed by 5 bases and J by 6 bases, 10 bases remained unmatched. The CDR3 is 15 residues long. CDR3 DNA: TGTGCCAGCAGTATACAGGGGGCGAGTGTCAATGGCTACACCTTC. It encodes CASSIQGASVNGYTF.

The chain combines TRBV14 with TRBJ1-1; no firm D call. Germline V lookup: CDR1 SGHDN, CDR2 FVKESK. The CDR3 sequence is 15 residues long. Trimming stripped 0 bases from V and 0 bases from J, with 8 bases between. The CDR3 sequence: CASSQDSGMNTEAFF. The CDR3 DNA reads as TGTGCCAGCAGCCAAGATTCCGGGATGAACACTGAAGCTTTCTTT.

The chain joins TRBV29-1 to TRBJ1-1, with D perhaps TRBD1 (6 bases). Trimming removed 1 base from V and 2 bases from J, with 14 bases in between. The CDR3 runs 15 residues. Germline CDR1 and CDR2: SQVTM and ANQGSEA. The CDR3 DNA reads TGCAGCGTTGAAGTGATGGGGGGCTTAAACACTGAAGCTTTCTTT. It specifies CSVEVMGGLNTEAFF.

The rearrangement uses TRBV9 and TRBJ1-2, with 10 bases that match TRBD1. The CDR3 has 14 amino acids. The V gene end was trimmed by 2 bases and the J gene end by 7 bases; junction bases not matched to a gene: 5. Germline CDR1 is SGDLS and CDR2 is YYNGEE. This CDR3 is CASSVRDRGGGYTF. DNA of the CDR3: TGTGCCAGCAGCGTCCGGGACAGGGGTGGTGGCTACACCTTC.

This clone was detected a few times. This chain uses TRBV6-5 with TRBJ1-5, with 7 bases that match TRBD1. V shed 6 bases and J 10 bases; nucleotides not matched to a gene: 12. CDR3 length: 14 amino acids. Germline CDR1 and CDR2: MNHEY and SVGAGI. The CDR3 nucleotides are TGTGCCAGCAGCCCACCGGGACAGCAACTTCCCCAGCATTTT. It is translated as CASSPPGQQLPQHF.

This clone came up a few times. CDR3 in amino acids: CASGLNQNTEAFF. For the CDR3, the DNA is TGTGCTAGTGGTTTGAATCAGAACACTGAAGCTTTCTTT. V gene TRBV12-5 combines with J gene TRBJ1-1; D gene unclear. V gave up 2 bases and J gave up 1 base, with 5 bases separating them. CDR1 and CDR2 (germline): LGHNT, FRNRAP. The CDR3 runs 13 residues. Variable domain in full (rest from reference TRBV12-5 and TRBJ1-1): DARVTQTPRHKVTEMGQEVTMRCQPILGHNTVFWYRQTMMQGLELLAYFRNRAPLDDSGMPKDRFSAEMPDATLATLKIQPSEPRDSAVYFCASGLNQNTEAFFGQGTRLTVV.

This chain joins TRBV4-3 and TRBJ1-2; D is unclear. The V and J ends lost 0 bases and 2 bases respectively, with 7 bases between them. The V gene's germline CDR1 is LGHNA and CDR2 YSLEER. The CDR3 runs 14 residues. CDR3 in amino acids: CASSQESANYGYTF. Here the CDR3 DNA reads TGCGCCAGCAGCCAAGAATCCGCCAACTATGGCTACACCTTC.

The chain has TRBV5-4 and TRBJ2-7, with no clear D. V lost 5 bases, J lost 1 base, and 10 bases lay in between. The CDR3 loop spans 13 amino acids. CDR1 and CDR2 from the germline V gene are SGHNT and YYREEE (reference sequence). The CDR3 coding sequence is TGTGCCAGCAGTTCGACCCAGTCCTACGAGCAGTACTTC. This codes for CASSSTQSYEQYF. Based on the CDR3 plus reference TRBV5-4 and TRBJ2-7, the full variable domain is ETGVTQSPTHLIKTRGQQVTLRCSSQSGHNTVSWYQQALGQGPQFIFQYYREEENGRGNFPPRFSGLQFPNYSSELNVNALELDDSALYLCASSSTQSYEQYFGPGTRLTVT.

The table lists this clone with a count of one. The V call is TRBV29-1, the J call TRBJ2-2; D gene ambiguous. Germline CDR1 SQVTM, CDR2 ANQGSEA. The CDR3 loop spans 14 amino acids. The V and J ends lost 4 bases and 5 bases respectively, with 14 bases between them. The CDR3 DNA sequence: TGCAGCGTTGCCAGTAGGGTGGGGACCGGGGAGCTGTTTTTT. Encoded protein: CSVASRVGTGELFF.

This clone was counted only a few times. The chain carries TRBV7-7 and TRBJ2-7, with unresolved D. The germline V gene has CDR1 SSHAT and CDR2 FNYEAQ (reference sequence). The CDR3 runs to 14 residues. The V end was cut by 5 bases, the J end by 0 bases, with 11 bases between. CDR3 residues: CASSTDLSSYEQYF. In DNA form, the CDR3 reads TGTGCCAGCAGCACAGACTTGAGCTCCTACGAGCAGTACTTC.

The chain recombines TRBV29-1 with TRBJ1-1, with D possibly being TRBD1 (5 bases). The germline gives CDR1 SQVTM, CDR2 ANQGSEA. This CDR3 is 16 amino acids long. The V end was cut by 0 bases, the J end by 4 bases, with 18 bases between. As DNA, the CDR3 is TGCAGCGTTGAAGAGGACCGGAGAGGCGGGGGCACTGAAGCTTTCTTT. Protein sequence: CSVEEDRRGGGTEAFF.

The chain is built from TRBV29-1 and TRBJ1-2, with TRBD1 as a possible D gene (6 bases). Trimming stripped 6 bases from V and 5 bases from J, with 13 bases between. Germline CDR1 reads SQVTM; CDR2 reads ANQGSEA. CDR3 size: 12 residues. The CDR3 loop reads CSVAQGTYGYTF. The CDR3 coding sequence is TGCAGCGTCGCACAGGGTACTTATGGCTACACCTTC.

J is TRBJ1-1 and V is TRBV29-1; no clear D. CDR3 length: 13 amino acids. Germline loops: CDR1 SQVTM, CDR2 ANQGSEA. V was cut by 8 bases and J by 2 bases, with 15 bases left in between. The CDR3 loop is CSSYLPANTEAFF. The CDR3 nucleotides read TGCAGCTCCTATCTTCCCGCTAACACTGAAGCTTTCTTT.

The gene calls are TRBV6-5 and TRBJ2-1; D is perhaps TRBD1 (6 bases). The CDR3 is 13 amino acids. V was clipped by 3 bases and J by 5 bases, with 8 bases between them. Germline V gene sequence: CDR1 MNHEY, CDR2 SVGAGI. Here the CDR3 DNA reads TGTGCCAGCAGTTATTACAGGGACAATGAGCAGTTCTTC. Translated: CASSYYRDNEQFF.

This clone was recorded only once. Distinct nucleotide sequences in the sample also encode this CDR3. The chain recombines TRBV5-1 with TRBJ2-1; D is ambiguous. The V gene lost 3 bases and the J gene lost 1 base, with 5 bases spanning the gap. Germline CDR1 and CDR2: SGHRS and YFSETQ. The CDR3 loop spans 13 amino acids. In nucleotides, the CDR3 is TGCGCCAGCAGCTCCCTGTCCTACAATGAGCAGTTCTTC. It encodes CASSSLSYNEQFF.

A few counts support this clone. This chain uses TRBV4-2 with TRBJ2-1; D is uncertain. Deletions cut 0 bases from V and 4 bases from J, with 10 bases between. CDR1 and CDR2 from the germline V gene are LGHNA and YNFKEQ. The CDR3 extends over 15 amino acids. This CDR3 is CASSQDVGRYNEQFF. DNA for the CDR3: TGTGCCAGCAGCCAAGATGTGGGTCGTTACAATGAGCAGTTCTTC.

The chain joins TRBV5-6 to TRBJ1-6, with D perhaps TRBD1 (5 bases). This CDR3 has 15 residues. The germline gives CDR1 SGHDT, CDR2 YYEEEE. Trimming shortened V by 4 bases and J by 8 bases, and 16 bases separated the two germline ends. The DNA for the CDR3 is TGTGCCAGCAGCCCCCCGGCAGGGCCGGATTCACCCCTCCACTTT. Translated: CASSPPAGPDSPLHF.

This rearrangement joins TRBV15 to TRBJ1-1; D remains unclear. The CDR3 covers 13 residues. Deletions cut 2 bases from V and 5 bases from J, with 9 bases between. The germline V gene has CDR1 LNHNV and CDR2 YYDKDF (reference sequence). The CDR3 is CATSRSSRTEAFF. Here the CDR3 DNA reads TGTGCCACCAGCAGATCGTCGCGTACTGAAGCTTTCTTT.

This rearrangement joins TRBV4-1 to TRBJ1-2; tentatively, D is TRBD1 (6 bases). The CDR3 has 17 amino acids. Germline CDR1 and CDR2: MGHRA and YSYEKL. Trimming removed 3 bases at V and 4 bases at J, with 21 bases between. CDR3 nucleotide sequence: TGCGCCAGCAGCCAGGACCAACCCACAGGGACAATCTATGGCTACACCTTC. This gives the protein CASSQDQPTGTIYGYTF.

In its sample, this clone was seen a few times. This chain connects TRBV5-1 to TRBJ1-1; D not certain. Germline CDR1 reads SGHRS; CDR2 reads YFSETQ. The CDR3 totals 13 residues. Trimming removed 0 bases at V and 1 base at J, with 4 bases between. The CDR3 DNA sequence: TGCGCCAGCAGCTTGGAAGCGAACACTGAAGCTTTCTTT. Translation: CASSLEANTEAFF.

The chain joins TRBV29-1 to TRBJ1-2; D might be TRBD1 (5 bases). The germline CDR1 and CDR2 sequences are SQVTM and ANQGSEA. Trimming pared 4 bases from V and 8 bases from J, leaving 20 bases between. The CDR3 covers 14 residues. CDR3 coding DNA: TGCAGCGTTGGGGGAGGCAGGGCAGGACGGGGCTACACCTTC. It translates to CSVGGGRAGRGYTF.

V is TRBV27 and J is TRBJ2-7; 9 bases align to TRBD1. The CDR3 runs 14 residues. V lost 8 bases, J lost 3 bases, and 8 bases stayed unmatched. The germline V gene encodes CDR1 MNHEY and CDR2 SMNVEV (reference sequence). CDR3 nucleotides: TGTGCCAGCGGAAATACAGGGGGCCTCTACGAGCAGTACTTC. This gives the protein CASGNTGGLYEQYF.

This clone was detected only once. V is TRBV29-1 and J is TRBJ2-1, with a possible D match to TRBD2 (7 bases). Germline CDR1 is SQVTM and CDR2 is ANQGSEA. The CDR3 length is 14 residues. The CDR3 loop is CSLSEGGLYNEQFF. The CDR3 nucleotides read TGCAGTCTCTCGGAGGGGGGGTTATACAATGAGCAGTTCTTC.

The sample holds one count of this clone. The chain carries TRBV29-1 and TRBJ1-2; a weak D match, TRBD1 (5 bases). The CDR3 is 10 amino acids. The germline gives CDR1 SQVTM, CDR2 ANQGSEA. Trimming stripped 3 bases from V and 10 bases from J, with 9 bases between. CDR3 sequence: CSVDRDFYTF. CDR3 DNA: TGCAGCGTTGATAGGGACTTCTACACCTTC.

V is TRBV29-1 and J is TRBJ2-3; TRBD2 matches at 9 bases. The V gene's germline CDR1 is SQVTM and CDR2 ANQGSEA. The CDR3 is made up of 15 amino acids. Trimming at V came to 3 bases and at J to 0 bases, leaving 4 bases not matched to a gene. CDR3 residues: CSVEVAGASTDTQYF. CDR3 sequence (DNA): TGCAGCGTTGAGGTAGCGGGGGCTAGCACAGATACGCAGTATTTT.

This chain links TRBV14 with TRBJ1-6; no reliable D call. This CDR3 is built from 15 residues. V was cut by 1 base and J by 7 bases, with 11 bases left in between. Germline V lookup: CDR1 SGHDN, CDR2 FVKESK. The CDR3 region is CASSQVAARNSPLHF. DNA of the CDR3: TGTGCCAGCAGCCAAGTGGCAGCAAGGAATTCACCCCTCCACTTT.

The V gene is TRBV2, the J gene TRBJ1-1; D possibly corresponds to TRBD1 (6 bases). Germline loops: CDR1 SNHLY, CDR2 FYNNEI. The CDR3 sequence is 14 residues long. Trimming took off 8 bases at V and 1 base at J, with 14 bases between the two ends. The CDR3 coding sequence is TGTGCCAGCCTAAAAGGACAGAAGAACACTGAAGCTTTCTTT. This sequence encodes CASLKGQKNTEAFF.

The chain employs TRBV29-1 and TRBJ2-2; no firm D call. Trimming pared 0 bases from V and 7 bases from J, leaving 6 bases between. Germline CDR1 SQVTM, CDR2 ANQGSEA. The CDR3 loop spans 12 amino acids. DNA for the CDR3: TGCAGCGTTGAAGATCCGTACGGGGAGCTGTTTTTT. This translates into CSVEDPYGELFF.